Sequencing of this T cell receptor (beta chain) was carried out in a study of blood T cell repertoires in COVID-19. Overall study context: Samples representing acute and convalescent COVID-19 were sourced from the United States, Italy and Spain. PBMCs, B-cell-depleted T cells, or T cells provided the cDNA or gDNA that made up the material.

Produced via immunoSEQ multiplex PCR; TCRdb's table is partial and in-frame only. This table has roughly 250,000 clones, around 82% appearing once. V lost 4 bases, J lost 0 bases, and 7 bases stayed unmatched. The CDR3 covers 17 residues. Germline CDR1 is KGHSH and CDR2 is LQKENI. J is TRBJ1-4 and V is TRBV18; 8 bases agree with TRBD1. Sequencing used peripheral blood. This TCR derives from a woman older than 75 with active or convalescent COVID-19. The CDR3 protein is CASSRGQGTSTNEKLFF. The DNA for the CDR3 is TGTGCCAGCTCACGAGGACAGGGAACATCAACTAATGAAAAACTGTTTTTT.